Presented here are 10 T cell receptor beta chains from one specimen sequenced in a study of blood T cells in healthy people across ages. Then a second PCR, running about 6 to 11 cycles, was carried out with a sample-barcoded 5' primer and a J-beta primer mix. MiXCR, run by TCRdb on the 5' RACE reads, gives a single entry per CDR3 protein. The sample carries about 1.6 million distinct CDR3 sequences, around 35% recorded once. The sample comprised blood. The origin of the receptors is a woman in her twenties or thirties in good health.

The chain joins TRBV6-1 to TRBJ2-3, with 10 bases that match TRBD2. The trim removed 6 bases at V and 1 base at J, leaving 4 bases unmatched. This CDR3 is built from 15 residues. Germline CDR1 MNHNS, CDR2 SASEGT. The CDR3 spells CASRERGGGTDTQYF. The CDR3 region has the DNA TGTGCCAGCAGGGAGCGGGGGGGAGGCACAGATACGCAGTATTTT.

J is TRBJ1-1 and V is TRBV11-1; TRBD1 is a possible D gene (6 bases). Germline CDR1 reads SGHAT; CDR2 reads FQDESV (reference sequence). The CDR3 spans 14 residues. V was shortened by 7 bases and J by 2 bases, with 14 bases between the two germline ends. The DNA of the CDR3 is TGTGCCAGCACCCTGGGACAAACCAACACTGAAGCTTTCTTT. Translated: CASTLGQTNTEAFF.

V is TRBV18 and J is TRBJ1-5, with no clear D. Trimming pared 2 bases from V and 5 bases from J, leaving 7 bases between. The CDR3 sequence is 13 residues long. Germline loops: CDR1 KGHSH, CDR2 LQKENI. The CDR3 nucleotides read TGTGCCAGCTCACCATGGATGGATCAGCCCCAGCATTTT. This codes for CASSPWMDQPQHF.

J is TRBJ1-2 and V is TRBV2; D unresolved. The ends were cut back, 1 base at V and 0 bases at J, with 15 bases in the middle. Germline assignment: CDR1 SNHLY and CDR2 FYNNEI. The CDR3 totals 17 residues. The chain's CDR3 is CASSEVVTAAANYGYTF. Written as DNA, the CDR3 is TGTGCCAGCAGTGAAGTAGTCACAGCCGCTGCTAACTATGGCTACACCTTC.

The chain uses TRBV29-1 and TRBJ1-1; 10 positions agree with TRBD1. Unmatched junction bases numbered 18, after V lost 8 bases and J lost 3 bases. CDR1 and CDR2 (germline): SQVTM, ANQGSEA. The CDR3 runs to 17 residues. CDR3 sequence (DNA): TGCAGCACATACTCTCCGGGACAGGGGTCTGTGGACACTGAAGCTTTCTTT. Translation gives CSTYSPGQGSVDTEAFF.

This clonotype was found a few times. The CDR3 nucleotides are TGCGCCAGCAGCTTGGGGCGGGGGATGAACACTGAAGCTTTCTTT. Translation gives CASSLGRGMNTEAFF. The chain is built from TRBV5-1 and TRBJ1-1; TRBD1 might be the D (5 bases). Germline values: CDR1 SGHRS, CDR2 YFSETQ. The CDR3 covers 15 residues. The germline V and J ends were trimmed by 0 bases and 0 bases, with 9 bases remaining between them.

This clonotype has a handful of counts. The chain uses TRBV30 and TRBJ2-5, with 9 bases that match TRBD2. V was pared by 0 bases and J by 5 bases, with 7 bases of the junction left unmatched. There are 15 residues in the CDR3. Germline V gene lookup returns CDR1 GTSNPN and CDR2 SVGIG (reference sequence). In DNA, the CDR3 is TGTGCCTGGAGTGTCGGGCTAGCGGGACGGGAGACCCAGTACTTC. Its protein is CAWSVGLAGRETQYF. The full variable domain, with the rest looked up from reference TRBV30 and TRBJ2-5, is SQTIHQWPATLVQPVGSPLSLECTVEGTSNPNLYWYRQAAGRGLQLLFYSVGIGQISSEVPQNLSASRPQDRQFILSSKKLLLSDSGFYLCAWSVGLAGRETQYFGPGTRLLVL.

The chain combines TRBV6-5 with TRBJ2-1, with D uncertain. The CDR3 runs 13 residues. Germline lookup yields CDR1 MNHEY and CDR2 SVGAGI. With 7 bases removed from V and 8 bases from J, the gap between germline ends came to 15 bases. In DNA form, the CDR3 reads TGTGCCAGCAAAGCCGGAGACTGCGATGAGCAGTTCTTC. As protein: CASKAGDCDEQFF.

The chain carries TRBV7-9 and TRBJ1-1, with D unresolved. The CDR3 consists of 14 residues. In germline, CDR1 is SEHNR, CDR2 FQNEAQ (reference sequence). With 2 bases removed from V and 5 bases from J, the gap between germline ends came to 12 bases. CDR3: CASSLLFGGTEAFF. The DNA of the CDR3 is TGTGCCAGCAGCTTATTATTCGGAGGGACTGAAGCTTTCTTT.

The rearrangement joins TRBV25-1 to TRBJ1-5, with D tentatively TRBD1 (5 bases). The CDR3 is 14 amino acids. From germline, CDR1 is MGHDK and CDR2 SYGVNS. V was pared by 1 base and J by 7 bases, with 11 bases between. The CDR3 protein is CASSESQGEQPQHF. DNA for the CDR3: TGTGCCAGCAGTGAATCCCAGGGAGAACAGCCCCAGCATTTT.